The entry below describes one TCR beta chain. The antigen is undetermined. CD45RO-negative, CCR7-positively selected cells formed the naive CD8 fraction, excluding terminally differentiated effector memory CD45RA+ cells. TCRdb's copy holds only in-frame clones and misses some; the assay was immunoSEQ multiplex PCR. The sample lists about 680,000 clones; 92% were seen once. The data originate from a study of shared clonotypes between healthy human individuals. Findings and limits, study-wide: Relative to their counterparts shared across all four donors, non-shared clonotypes exhibited diminished generation probabilities.

This CDR3 has 13 residues. Trimming removed 6 bases from V and 0 bases from J, with 6 bases in between. Per germline, CDR1 SGHTA and CDR2 FQGNSA. This TCR was recovered from a young man in good health. The chain is built from TRBV7-2 and TRBJ2-1, with D perhaps TRBD2 (5 bases). The sample consisted of naive CD8+ T cells sorted from blood. The CDR3 DNA follows: TGTGCCAGCAGAAGCGGCTCCTACAATGAGCAGTTCTTC. Translation gives CASRSGSYNEQFF.